Described below is a single T cell receptor (beta chain) sequence and its context. The antigen remains unidentified. The data belong to a study of graft-versus-host responses after intestinal transplantation. Study findings and constraints: The recipient marrow held GvH clones, and some of them showed up first in ileum or blood.

The table came from immunoSEQ multiplex PCR; TCRdb's copy has only in-frame clones and leaves some out. Here the sample spans some 130,000 clones, 85% to 95% being singletons. V was pared by 6 bases and J by 5 bases, with 8 bases of the junction left unmatched. Germline lookup yields CDR1 MGHDK and CDR2 SYGVNS. The CDR3 sequence is 14 residues long. This specimen was unstimulated CD8+ T cells sorted from spleen or lymph node cells, taken before intestinal transplant. The chain is built from TRBV25-1 and TRBJ1-1; 8 bases map to TRBD1. The sequence was obtained from a human donor who received an intestinal transplant. For the CDR3, the DNA is TGTGCCAGCAGGTACAGGGGGTTGGAAACTGAAGCTTTCTTT. Its protein is CASRYRGLETEAFF.